The entry below describes one TCR beta chain. This receptor's antigen is unknown. Per-nucleotide qualities are absent, and no much larger clonotype sits a single base away. Based on the germline V gene, the CDR1 and CDR2 sequences are SGHRS and YFSETQ. The junction shows trimming of 1 base on V and 4 bases on J, plus 18 bases between the germline ends. The CDR3 has 17 amino acids, counting the end cysteine and phenylalanine. The only DNA kept is the CDR3, 51 bases in frame from the first base. The record originates from a study of T cell changes during pregnancy in multiple sclerosis (dated 2019 in TCRdb). Context from the whole study: The study examined how the T cell repertoire changed over the course of pregnancy in women with multiple sclerosis.

Libraries were constructed by the immunoSEQ multiplex PCR assay. TCRdb obtained this table from immuneACCESS and retained in-frame rearrangements with V and J assigned. These tables miss some clones; where compared with another copy, unresolved V genes account for less than half of the shortfall, and the remainder is unexplained. Across this sample there are some 60,000 clones, with 80% to 90% seen only once. The top ten hold 0.38% of the sample. The sequence was collected from a female donor with multiple sclerosis, enrolled in a pregnancy study. The input for sequencing was CD4+ T cells from peripheral blood mononuclear cells, taken in the third trimester of pregnancy. The chain joins TRBV5-1 to TRBJ1-3; TRBD1 could be the D gene, as 6 bases match. CDR3 protein: CASSLSSGANSGNTIYF. In nucleotides, the sequence is TGCGCCAGCAGCTTGTCCTCAGGGGCGAACTCGGGAAACACCATATATTTT. Joined to the reference TRBV5-1 and TRBJ1-3 proteins, this CDR3 gives the full variable domain: KAGVTQTPRYLIKTRGQQVTLSCSPISGHRSVSWYQQTPGQGLQFLFEYFSETQRNKGNFPGRFSGRQFSNSRSEMNVSTLELGDSALYLCASSLSSGANSGNTIYFGEGSWLTVV.